A single sample is the source of the 22 T cell receptor beta chains below, sequenced in a study of T cell responses to AZD1222 COVID-19 vaccine. Only in-frame clones appear in the TCRdb table, and some are missing; sequencing was by immunoSEQ multiplex PCR. The data hold tens of thousands of clones, with 90% observed a single time. The material was peripheral blood, obtained on day 0 of AZD1222 vaccination. The origin of the receptors is an adult in good health.

The sample holds one count of this clone. V gene TRBV7-8 combines with J gene TRBJ1-3; the D is unclear. The CDR3 totals 16 residues. Between the trimmed V and J ends, which lost 4 bases and 0 bases, there was a span of 13 bases. Germline CDR1 and CDR2: SGHVS and FQNEAQ. The CDR3 sequence: CASSSSGVGSGNTIYF. In DNA, the CDR3 is TGTGCCAGCAGCTCAAGCGGGGTAGGCTCTGGAAACACCATATATTTT.

This sequence joins TRBV5-1 and TRBJ2-7, with D hard to call. Trimming left V 2 bases short and J 2 bases short, with 14 bases between. CDR3 size: 15 residues. CDR1 SGHRS and CDR2 YFSETQ come from the germline V gene. CDR3 loop: CASSFGVAGTYEQYF. CDR3 nucleotides: TGCGCCAGCAGCTTTGGAGTAGCCGGAACCTACGAGCAGTACTTC.

In nucleotides, the CDR3 is TGCAGCGTCTGTGACAGGCTCCCCTACGAGCAGTACTTC. Amino acids: CSVCDRLPYEQYF. The chain has TRBV29-1 and TRBJ2-7; maybe TRBD1 (6 bases). CDR1 and CDR2 (germline): SQVTM, ANQGSEA. Deletions cut 6 bases from V and 2 bases from J, with 14 bases between. CDR3 size: 13 residues.

The V call is TRBV27, the J call TRBJ1-5, with D hard to call. CDR3 size: 14 residues. Trimming pared 7 bases from V and 4 bases from J, leaving 14 bases between. The germline CDR1 and CDR2 sequences are MNHEY and SMNVEV (reference sequence). In DNA form, the CDR3 reads TGTGCCAGCACCTCGGACTTAACTAATCAGCCCCAGCATTTT. The encoded protein is CASTSDLTNQPQHF.

The V call is TRBV27, the J call TRBJ1-6; 9 bases fit TRBD1. Germline CDR1 MNHEY, CDR2 SMNVEV (reference sequence). The CDR3 extends over 16 amino acids. V was clipped by 4 bases and J by 3 bases; unmatched bases: 4. The DNA for the CDR3 is TGTGCCAGCAGTTGGGACAGGGCAAACTATAATTCACCCCTCCACTTT. Encoded protein: CASSWDRANYNSPLHF.

The rearrangement joins TRBV5-1 to TRBJ2-3; 12 nucleotides match TRBD2. Trimming removed 1 base from V and 2 bases from J; junction bases left unmatched: 5. The CDR3 loop spans 17 amino acids. Germline loops: CDR1 SGHRS, CDR2 YFSETQ. This CDR3 is CASSLKTSGGPTDTQYF. In DNA form, the CDR3 reads TGCGCCAGCAGCTTGAAAACTAGCGGGGGGCCCACAGATACGCAGTATTTT.

The chain carries TRBV12-3 or TRBV12-4 and TRBJ1-1; D call uncertain. Trimming stripped 3 bases from V and 1 base from J, with 3 bases between. The CDR3 totals 12 residues. This chain's CDR3 is CASSFGNTEAFF. Here the CDR3 DNA reads TGTGCCAGCAGTTTCGGGAACACTGAAGCTTTCTTT.

This chain joins TRBV14 and TRBJ2-3; D is possibly TRBD2 (5 bases). V lost 5 bases to trimming and J lost 8 bases, with 17 bases between them. The CDR3 loop spans 14 amino acids. The germline V gene has CDR1 SGHDN and CDR2 FVKESK. CDR3 sequence: CASSEQTGLVTQYF. Written as DNA, the CDR3 is TGTGCCAGCAGCGAACAAACGGGGTTAGTTACGCAGTATTTT.

The chain carries TRBV27 and TRBJ1-2, with TRBD1 matching over 7 bases. V dropped 3 bases and J dropped 4; count of bases not matched to a gene: 2. CDR1 is MNHEY and CDR2 is SMNVEV in the germline V gene (reference sequence). The CDR3 has 13 residues. This chain's CDR3 is CASSFGTAYGYTF. The CDR3 DNA reads TGTGCCAGCAGTTTTGGGACAGCCTATGGCTACACCTTC.

The J gene is TRBJ1-1, the V gene TRBV29-1; no definite D call. Germline CDR1 SQVTM, CDR2 ANQGSEA. The V end was cut by 4 bases, the J end by 0 bases, with 9 bases between. The CDR3 consists of 13 residues. Written as DNA, the CDR3 is TGCAGCGTTGCCCCCCGCCTGAACACTGAAGCTTTCTTT. As protein: CSVAPRLNTEAFF. Together with reference TRBV29-1 and TRBJ1-1, the CDR3 gives the full variable domain: SAVISQKPSRDICQRGTSLTIQCQVDSQVTMMFWYRQQPGQSLTLIATANQGSEATYESGFVIDKFPISRPNLTFSTLTVSNMSPEDSSIYLCSVAPRLNTEAFFGQGTRLTVV.

The gene calls are TRBV6-1 and TRBJ1-2; no definite D call. V lost 2 bases and J 4 bases, leaving 17 bases between the germline ends. Germline V CDR1 and CDR2: MNHNS, SASEGT. There are 16 residues in the CDR3. The CDR3 coding sequence is TGTGCCAGCAGTGAAAGTGACGGGAACATAGGCTATGGCTACACCTTC. Translated: CASSESDGNIGYGYTF.

V usage is TRBV9 and J usage is TRBJ1-5; TRBD1 might be the D (6 bases). The V and J ends lost 0 bases and 4 bases respectively, with 14 bases between them. The CDR3 totals 16 residues. Germline V gene sequence: CDR1 SGDLS, CDR2 YYNGEE. DNA of the CDR3: TGTGCCAGCAGCGTAGAGTTTCAGGGGAAGAATCAGCCCCAGCATTTT. Amino acids: CASSVEFQGKNQPQHF.

The chain uses TRBV7-9 and TRBJ2-5, with D perhaps matching TRBD1 (5 bases). Germline V gene sequence: CDR1 SEHNR, CDR2 FQNEAQ (reference sequence). There are 14 residues in the CDR3. The V gene lost 5 bases and the J gene lost 5 bases, with 15 bases spanning the gap. DNA for the CDR3: TGTGCCAGCAGCCCGACAGTGGCCGGGGAGACCCAGTACTTC. This translates into CASSPTVAGETQYF.

This clone has just one count. The V gene is TRBV6-2 or TRBV6-3, the J gene TRBJ2-3, with 8 bases matching TRBD2. Trimming at V came to 5 bases and at J to 6 bases, leaving 13 bases not matched to a gene. Germline V lookup: CDR1 MNHEY, CDR2 SVGEGT. This CDR3 region has 16 residues. This CDR3 is CASSAPRGGRGDTQYF. As DNA, the CDR3 is TGTGCCAGCAGTGCCCCTCGGGGGGGACGGGGGGATACGCAGTATTTT.

This sequence joins TRBV6-5 and TRBJ1-2; D unresolved. V dropped 7 bases and J dropped 0 bases, with 12 bases sitting between them. Germline V gene data show CDR1 as MNHEY and CDR2 as SVGAGI. The CDR3 is 14 amino acids. CDR3 region: CASIPAGPNYGYTF. In nucleotides, the CDR3 is TGTGCCAGCATCCCCGCCGGACCTAACTATGGCTACACCTTC.

The chain uses TRBV10-2 and TRBJ2-7; D is ambiguous. In germline, CDR1 is WSHSY, CDR2 SAAADI. Trimming removed 11 bases at V and 6 bases at J, with 14 bases between. The CDR3 sequence is 11 residues long. CDR3 nucleotides: TGCGCCTCCTTGCAGGCCGCCGAGCAGTACTTC. This sequence encodes CASLQAAEQYF.

V and J are TRBV2 and TRBJ1-1, with no clear D. Deletions cut 4 bases from V and 9 bases from J, with 18 bases between. The CDR3 is 14 residues long. Per germline, CDR1 SNHLY and CDR2 FYNNEI. CDR3: CASSASAAFLKAFF. The CDR3 coding sequence is TGTGCCAGCAGTGCCTCCGCGGCATTTCTAAAAGCTTTCTTT.

The chain links TRBV5-1 to TRBJ2-6; perhaps D is TRBD1 or TRBD2 (5 bases each). CDR3 size: 16 residues. V was clipped by 3 bases and J by 4 bases, with 14 bases between them. CDR1 and CDR2 from the germline V gene are SGHRS and YFSETQ. The CDR3 DNA follows: TGCGCCAGCAGCTGGCGGGCAGGGTCCGGGGCCAACGTCCTGACTTTC. Translating gives CASSWRAGSGANVLTF.

The chain combines TRBV27 with TRBJ2-7; possible D gene TRBD2, 5 bases. CDR3 size: 14 residues. Trimming stripped 3 bases from V and 1 base from J, with 10 bases between. The germline V gene has CDR1 MNHEY and CDR2 SMNVEV (reference sequence). The CDR3 DNA follows: TGTGCCAGCAGTTTCGAGGGTCGGTCCTACGAGCAGTACTTC. This sequence encodes CASSFEGRSYEQYF.

The rearrangement links TRBV3-1 (or the pseudogene TRBV3-2) to TRBJ1-1; D is undetermined. Germline lookup yields CDR1 LGHDT and CDR2 YNNKEL (reference sequence). Trimming took 4 bases from V and 4 from J, leaving 13 bases between them. This CDR3 has 14 residues. The DNA of the CDR3 is TGTGCCAGCAGCCTTCGGGCATGGGGCACTGAAGCTTTCTTT. Residues: CASSLRAWGTEAFF.

The chain combines TRBV19 with TRBJ2-1; possibly TRBD2 for D (6 bases). Germline CDR1 LNHDA, CDR2 SQIVND (reference sequence). CDR3 length: 13 amino acids. Trimming took 6 bases from V and 10 from J, leaving 16 bases between them. As DNA, the CDR3 is TGTGCCAGTAGAACCCCGGGGGTGGAGGAGCAGTTCTTC. This gives the protein CASRTPGVEEQFF. Supplemented by reference TRBV19 and TRBJ2-1, the full variable domain reads DGGITQSPKYLFRKEGQNVTLSCEQNLNHDAMYWYRQDPGQGLRLIYYSQIVNDFQKGDIAEGYSVSREKKESFPLTVTSAQKNPTAFYLCASRTPGVEEQFFGPGTRLTVL.

The DNA of the CDR3 is TGTGCCAGCAGTCGGCGACAAATCCCCGACACTGAAGCTTTCTTT. Protein sequence: CASSRRQIPDTEAFF. The chain links TRBV27 to TRBJ1-1, with unresolved D. V was clipped by 5 bases and J by 3 bases, with 16 bases between them. CDR3 length equals 15 residues. CDR1 is MNHEY, CDR2 SMNVEV, per germline (reference sequence).